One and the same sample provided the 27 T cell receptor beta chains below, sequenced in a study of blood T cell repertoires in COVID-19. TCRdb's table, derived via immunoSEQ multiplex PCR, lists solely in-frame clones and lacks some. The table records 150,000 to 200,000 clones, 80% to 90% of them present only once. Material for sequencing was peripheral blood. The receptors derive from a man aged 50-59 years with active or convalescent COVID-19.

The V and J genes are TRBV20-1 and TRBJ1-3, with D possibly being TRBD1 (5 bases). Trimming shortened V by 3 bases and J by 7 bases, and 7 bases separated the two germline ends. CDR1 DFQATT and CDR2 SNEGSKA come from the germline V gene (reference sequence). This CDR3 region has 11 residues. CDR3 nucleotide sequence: TGCAGTGCTAGTTGGGGCAACACCATATATTTT. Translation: CSASWGNTIYF.

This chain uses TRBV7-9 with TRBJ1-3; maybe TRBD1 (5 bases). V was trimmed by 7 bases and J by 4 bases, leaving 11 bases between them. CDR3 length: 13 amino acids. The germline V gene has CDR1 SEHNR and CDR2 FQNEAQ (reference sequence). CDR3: CASILGEGNTIYF. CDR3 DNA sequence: TGTGCCAGCATTCTAGGGGAAGGAAACACCATATATTTT.

In DNA form, the CDR3 reads TGTGCCAGCGGCGGAGGGGGCCGAATTCAAGAGACCCAGTACTTC. It is translated as CASGGGGRIQETQYF. The chain joins TRBV9 to TRBJ2-5, with D perhaps matching TRBD1 (7 bases). CDR3 size: 15 residues. Per the germline V gene, CDR1 is SGDLS and CDR2 is YYNGEE. V was shortened by 7 bases and J by 2 bases, with 18 bases between the two germline ends.

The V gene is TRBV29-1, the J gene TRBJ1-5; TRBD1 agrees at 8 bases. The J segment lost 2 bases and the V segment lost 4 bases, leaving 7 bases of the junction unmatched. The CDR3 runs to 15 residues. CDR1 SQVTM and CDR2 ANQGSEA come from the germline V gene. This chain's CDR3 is CSVGSETGGNQPQHF. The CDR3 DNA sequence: TGCAGCGTTGGAAGCGAGACAGGGGGCAATCAGCCCCAGCATTTT. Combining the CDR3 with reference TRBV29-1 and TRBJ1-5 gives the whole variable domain SAVISQKPSRDICQRGTSLTIQCQVDSQVTMMFWYRQQPGQSLTLIATANQGSEATYESGFVIDKFPISRPNLTFSTLTVSNMSPEDSSIYLCSVGSETGGNQPQHFGDGTRLSIL.

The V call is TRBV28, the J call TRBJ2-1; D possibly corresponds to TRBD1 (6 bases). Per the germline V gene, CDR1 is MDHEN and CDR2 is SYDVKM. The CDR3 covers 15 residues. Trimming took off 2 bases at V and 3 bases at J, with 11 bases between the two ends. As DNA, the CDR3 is TGTGCCAGCAGTTTACCACAGGGTATCTACAATGAGCAGTTCTTC. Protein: CASSLPQGIYNEQFF.

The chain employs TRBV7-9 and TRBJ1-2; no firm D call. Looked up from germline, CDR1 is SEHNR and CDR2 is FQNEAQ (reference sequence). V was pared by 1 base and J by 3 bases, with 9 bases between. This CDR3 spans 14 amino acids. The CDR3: CASSLGGIDYGYTF. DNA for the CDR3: TGTGCCAGCAGCTTAGGAGGGATTGACTATGGCTACACCTTC.

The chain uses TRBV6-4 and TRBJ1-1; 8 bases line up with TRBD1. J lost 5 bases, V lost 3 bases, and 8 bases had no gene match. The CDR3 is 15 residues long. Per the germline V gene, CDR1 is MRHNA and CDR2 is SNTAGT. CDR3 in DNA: TGTGCCAGCAGTGAGGGCAGGGGGCGAAAAACTGAAGCTTTCTTT. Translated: CASSEGRGRKTEAFF.

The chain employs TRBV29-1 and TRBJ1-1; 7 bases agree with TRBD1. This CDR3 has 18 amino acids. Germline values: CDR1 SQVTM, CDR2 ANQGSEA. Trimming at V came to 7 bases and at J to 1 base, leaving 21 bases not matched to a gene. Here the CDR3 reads CSASKGAGGYVGNTEAFF. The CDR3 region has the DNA TGCAGCGCCTCGAAGGGGGCAGGGGGTTATGTTGGGAACACTGAAGCTTTCTTT.

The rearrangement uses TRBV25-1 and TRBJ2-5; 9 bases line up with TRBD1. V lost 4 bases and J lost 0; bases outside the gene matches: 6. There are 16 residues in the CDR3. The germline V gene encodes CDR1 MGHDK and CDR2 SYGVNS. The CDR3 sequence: CASSVGDRAYQETQYF. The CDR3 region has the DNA TGTGCCAGCAGTGTTGGGGACAGGGCGTACCAAGAGACCCAGTACTTC.

CDR3 DNA: TGTGCCAGCAACGCACAGGGGGGTAACTATGGCTACACCTTC. This codes for CASNAQGGNYGYTF. The chain employs TRBV5-5 and TRBJ1-2, with TRBD1 identical over 8 bases. CDR3 length: 14 residues. Germline CDR1 and CDR2: SGHKS and YYEKEE (reference sequence). V lost 6 bases to trimming and J lost 1 base; unmatched junction nucleotides: 5. Drawing the rest from reference TRBV5-5 and TRBJ1-2, the complete variable domain is DAGVTQSPTHLIKTRGQQVTLRCSPISGHKSVSWYQQVLGQGPQFIFQYYEKEERGRGNFPDRFSARQFPNYSSELNVNALLLGDSALYLCASNAQGGNYGYTFGSGTRLTVV.

The CDR3 loop is CASSMMTGGQQYF. In DNA form, the CDR3 reads TGTGCCAGCAGCATGATGACAGGGGGGCAGCAGTACTTC. The chain employs TRBV7-3 and TRBJ2-7; 9 nucleotides match TRBD1. Germline assignment: CDR1 SGHTA and CDR2 FQGTGA. The CDR3 loop spans 13 amino acids. Trimming at V came to 5 bases and at J to 8 bases, leaving 7 bases not matched to a gene. The whole variable domain, filled in from reference TRBV7-3 and TRBJ2-7, reads GAGVSQTPSNKVTEKGKYVELRCDPISGHTALYWYRQSLGQGPEFLIYFQGTGAADDSGLPNDRFFAVRPEGSVSTLKIQRTERGDSAVYLCASSMMTGGQQYFGPGTRLTVT.

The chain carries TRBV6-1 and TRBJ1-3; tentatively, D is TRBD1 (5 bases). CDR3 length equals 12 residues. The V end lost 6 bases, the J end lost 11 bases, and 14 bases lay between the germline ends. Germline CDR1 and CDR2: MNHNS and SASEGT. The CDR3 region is CASRNSGSPIYF. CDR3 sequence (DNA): TGTGCCAGCAGGAACTCAGGGTCCCCCATATATTTT.

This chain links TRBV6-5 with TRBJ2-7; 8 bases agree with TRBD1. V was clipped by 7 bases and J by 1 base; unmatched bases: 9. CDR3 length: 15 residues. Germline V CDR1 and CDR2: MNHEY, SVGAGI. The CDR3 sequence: CASNTDRGSSYEQYF. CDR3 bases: TGTGCCAGCAACACCGACAGGGGAAGTTCCTACGAGCAGTACTTC.

Written as DNA, the CDR3 is TGTGCCAGCAGCTGGGGACAGCTGAACACTGAAGCTTTCTTT. Its translation: CASSWGQLNTEAFF. The chain links TRBV5-5 to TRBJ1-1; TRBD1 agrees at 7 bases. V shed 3 bases and J 0 bases; nucleotides not matched to a gene: 2. CDR1 and CDR2 (germline): SGHKS, YYEKEE (reference sequence). This CDR3 comprises 14 residues.

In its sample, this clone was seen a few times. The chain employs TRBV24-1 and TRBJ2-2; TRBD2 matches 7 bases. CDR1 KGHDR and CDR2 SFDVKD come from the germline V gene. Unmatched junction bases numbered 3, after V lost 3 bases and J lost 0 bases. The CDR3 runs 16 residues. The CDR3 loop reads CATSDGGRANTGELFF. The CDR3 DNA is TGTGCCACCAGTGATGGTGGGAGGGCGAACACCGGGGAGCTGTTTTTT.

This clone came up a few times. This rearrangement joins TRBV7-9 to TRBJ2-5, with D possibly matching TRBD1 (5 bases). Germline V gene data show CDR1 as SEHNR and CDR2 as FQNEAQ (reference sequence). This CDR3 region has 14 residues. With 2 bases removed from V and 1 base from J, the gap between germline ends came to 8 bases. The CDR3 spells CASSLSGAQETQYF. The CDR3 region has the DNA TGTGCCAGCAGCTTAAGTGGGGCCCAAGAGACCCAGTACTTC. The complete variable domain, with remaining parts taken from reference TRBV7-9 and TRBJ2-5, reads DTGVSQNPRHKITKRGQNVTFRCDPISEHNRLYWYRQTLGQGPEFLTYFQNEAQLEKSRLLSDRFSAERPKGSFSTLEIQRTEQGDSAMYLCASSLSGAQETQYFGPGTRLLVL.

This chain's CDR3 is CSASSQGTGYGYTF. CDR3 nucleotides: TGCAGTGCTAGTTCACAGGGGACAGGGTATGGCTACACCTTC. The chain employs TRBV20-1 and TRBJ1-2; 9 bases are a match to TRBD1. Trimming cost V 3 bases and J 5 bases; bases outside gene matches: 7. CDR1 and CDR2 from the germline V gene are DFQATT and SNEGSKA (reference sequence). This CDR3 has 14 amino acids.

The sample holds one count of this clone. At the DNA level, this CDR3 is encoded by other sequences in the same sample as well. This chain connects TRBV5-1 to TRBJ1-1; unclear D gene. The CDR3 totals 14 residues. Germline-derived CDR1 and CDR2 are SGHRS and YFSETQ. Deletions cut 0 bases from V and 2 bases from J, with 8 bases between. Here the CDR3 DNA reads TGCGCCAGCAGCTTGGGCGGGCCTAACACTGAAGCTTTCTTT. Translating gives CASSLGGPNTEAFF.

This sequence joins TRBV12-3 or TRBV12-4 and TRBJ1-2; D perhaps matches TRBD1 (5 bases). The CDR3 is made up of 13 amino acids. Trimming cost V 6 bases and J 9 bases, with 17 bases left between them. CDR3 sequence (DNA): TGTGCCAGCAGGGACACGGGCCCCCTAAGCTACACCTTC. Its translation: CASRDTGPLSYTF.

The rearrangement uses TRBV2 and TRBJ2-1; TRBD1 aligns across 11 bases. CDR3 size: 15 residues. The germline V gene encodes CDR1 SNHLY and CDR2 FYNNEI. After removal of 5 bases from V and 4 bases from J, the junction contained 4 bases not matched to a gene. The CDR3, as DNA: TGTGCCAGCAGTCCGGGACAGGGGGGGTACAATGAGCAGTTCTTC. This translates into CASSPGQGGYNEQFF.

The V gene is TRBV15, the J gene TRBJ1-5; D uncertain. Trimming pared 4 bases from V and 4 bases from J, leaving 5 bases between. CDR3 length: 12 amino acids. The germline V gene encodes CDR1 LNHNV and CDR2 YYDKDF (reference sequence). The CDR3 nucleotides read TGTGCCACCAGCATTCTTAATCAGCCCCAGCATTTT. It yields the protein CATSILNQPQHF.

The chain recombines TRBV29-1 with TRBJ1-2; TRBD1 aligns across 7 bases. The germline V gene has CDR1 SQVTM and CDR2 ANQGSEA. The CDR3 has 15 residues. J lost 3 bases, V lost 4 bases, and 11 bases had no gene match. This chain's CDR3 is CSVADRSSAHYGYTF. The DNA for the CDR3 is TGCAGCGTTGCGGACAGGTCGTCCGCTCACTATGGCTACACCTTC. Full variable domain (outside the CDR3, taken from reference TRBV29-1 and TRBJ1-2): SAVISQKPSRDICQRGTSLTIQCQVDSQVTMMFWYRQQPGQSLTLIATANQGSEATYESGFVIDKFPISRPNLTFSTLTVSNMSPEDSSIYLCSVADRSSAHYGYTFGSGTRLTVV.

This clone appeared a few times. The CDR3 region has the DNA TGCGCCAGCAGCTTGAGGGGACAAGTTAATGAAAAACTGTTTTTT. Protein product: CASSLRGQVNEKLFF. V usage is TRBV5-1 and J usage is TRBJ1-4, with TRBD1 as a possible D gene (6 bases). V was cut by 1 base and J by 4 bases, with 11 bases left in between. This CDR3 is built from 15 residues. CDR1 and CDR2 (germline): SGHRS, YFSETQ.

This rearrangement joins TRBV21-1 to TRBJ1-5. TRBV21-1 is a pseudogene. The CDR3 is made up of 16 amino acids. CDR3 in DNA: TGTGCCAGCAGCAAAGCGCACCGAGAGAGCGATCAGCCCCAGCATTTT. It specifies CASSKAHRESDQPQHF.

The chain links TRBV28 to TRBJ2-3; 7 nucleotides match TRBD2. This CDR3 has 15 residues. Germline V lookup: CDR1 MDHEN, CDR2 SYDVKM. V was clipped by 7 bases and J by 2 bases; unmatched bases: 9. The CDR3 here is CASNFAGTTTDTQYF. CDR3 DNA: TGTGCCAGCAACTTCGCCGGGACTACCACAGATACGCAGTATTTT.

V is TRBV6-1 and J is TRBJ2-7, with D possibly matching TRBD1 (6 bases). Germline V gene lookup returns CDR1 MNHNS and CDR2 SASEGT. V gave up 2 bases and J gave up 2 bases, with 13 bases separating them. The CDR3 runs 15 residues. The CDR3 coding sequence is TGTGCCAGCAGTGAACCGGGACACGGGCCCTACGAGCAGTACTTC. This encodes CASSEPGHGPYEQYF.

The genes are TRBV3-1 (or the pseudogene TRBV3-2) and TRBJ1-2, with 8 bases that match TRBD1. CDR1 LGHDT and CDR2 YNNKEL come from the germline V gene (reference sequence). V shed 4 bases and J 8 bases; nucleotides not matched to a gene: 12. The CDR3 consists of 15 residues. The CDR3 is CASSPSDRGRRGYTF. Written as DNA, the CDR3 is TGTGCCAGCAGCCCTTCCGACAGGGGAAGGCGCGGCTACACCTTC.